Sequencing of this T cell receptor beta chain was carried out in a study of blood T cell repertoires in COVID-19. Across the whole study: Acute-phase and convalescent COVID-19 samples originated in the United States, Italy and Spain. Nucleic acid was either cDNA or gDNA, and it came from T cells, B-cell-depleted T cells, or PBMCs.

While infection was still active, Seattle patients were enrolled and then followed longitudinally. CDR3 size: 14 residues. The V segment lost 6 bases and the J segment 8 bases; nucleotides outside the gene matches: 8. Germline CDR1 is MNHNY and CDR2 is SVGAGI (reference sequence). The table came from immunoSEQ multiplex PCR; TCRdb's copy has only in-frame clones and leaves some out. The sample includes tens of thousands of clones, roughly nine tenths of them seen just once. This clonotype was sampled from a man aged 50 to 60 with COVID-19, enrolled during active disease. This chain links TRBV6-6 with TRBJ1-4; 8 bases agree with TRBD1. The specimen sequenced was peripheral blood. The CDR3 protein is CASSNRGRGEKLFF. In DNA form, the CDR3 reads TGTGCCAGCAGCAACAGGGGGAGGGGGGAAAAACTGTTTTTT.